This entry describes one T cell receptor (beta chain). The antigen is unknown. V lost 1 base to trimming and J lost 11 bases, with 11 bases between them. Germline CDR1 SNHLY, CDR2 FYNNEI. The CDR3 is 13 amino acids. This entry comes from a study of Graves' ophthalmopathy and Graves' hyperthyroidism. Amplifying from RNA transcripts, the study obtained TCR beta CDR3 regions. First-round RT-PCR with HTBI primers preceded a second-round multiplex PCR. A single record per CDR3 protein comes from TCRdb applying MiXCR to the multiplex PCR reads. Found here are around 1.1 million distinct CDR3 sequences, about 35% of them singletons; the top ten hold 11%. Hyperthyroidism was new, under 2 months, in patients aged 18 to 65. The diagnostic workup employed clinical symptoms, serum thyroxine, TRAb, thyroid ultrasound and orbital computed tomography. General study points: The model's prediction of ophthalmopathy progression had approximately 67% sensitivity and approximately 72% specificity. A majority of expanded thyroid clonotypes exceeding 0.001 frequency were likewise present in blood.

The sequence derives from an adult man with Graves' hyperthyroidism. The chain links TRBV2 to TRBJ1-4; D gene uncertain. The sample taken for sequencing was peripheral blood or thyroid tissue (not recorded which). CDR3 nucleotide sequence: TGTGCCAGCAGTGAAGAACAGCACTCGAAACTGTTTTTT. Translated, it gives CASSEEQHSKLFF.